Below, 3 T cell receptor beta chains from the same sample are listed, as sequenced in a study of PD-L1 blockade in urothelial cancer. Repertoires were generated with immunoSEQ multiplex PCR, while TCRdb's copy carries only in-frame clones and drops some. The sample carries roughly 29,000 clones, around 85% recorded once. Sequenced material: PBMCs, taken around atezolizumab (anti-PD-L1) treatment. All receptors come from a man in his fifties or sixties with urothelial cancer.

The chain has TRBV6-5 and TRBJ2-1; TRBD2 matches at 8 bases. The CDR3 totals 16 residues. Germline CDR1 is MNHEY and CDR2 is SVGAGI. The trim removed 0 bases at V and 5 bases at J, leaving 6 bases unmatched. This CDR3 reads CASSYSGAGANNEQFF. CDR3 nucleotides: TGTGCCAGCAGTTACTCGGGAGCGGGGGCAAACAATGAGCAGTTCTTC.

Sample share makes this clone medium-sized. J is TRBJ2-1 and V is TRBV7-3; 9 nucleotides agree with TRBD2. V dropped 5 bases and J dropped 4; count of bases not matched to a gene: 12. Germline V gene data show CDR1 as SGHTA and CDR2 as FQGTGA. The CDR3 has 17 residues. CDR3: CASSREPGLALYNEQFF. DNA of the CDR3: TGTGCCAGCAGCCGTGAACCGGGACTAGCTTTGTACAATGAGCAGTTCTTC.

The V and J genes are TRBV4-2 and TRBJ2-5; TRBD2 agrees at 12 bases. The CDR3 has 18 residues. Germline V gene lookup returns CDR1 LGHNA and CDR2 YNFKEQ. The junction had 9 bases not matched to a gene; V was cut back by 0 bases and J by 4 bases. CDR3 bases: TGTGCCAGCAGCCAAGATAGCCTAGCGGGGGGGAGGGTAGAGACCCAGTACTTC. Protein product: CASSQDSLAGGRVETQYF.